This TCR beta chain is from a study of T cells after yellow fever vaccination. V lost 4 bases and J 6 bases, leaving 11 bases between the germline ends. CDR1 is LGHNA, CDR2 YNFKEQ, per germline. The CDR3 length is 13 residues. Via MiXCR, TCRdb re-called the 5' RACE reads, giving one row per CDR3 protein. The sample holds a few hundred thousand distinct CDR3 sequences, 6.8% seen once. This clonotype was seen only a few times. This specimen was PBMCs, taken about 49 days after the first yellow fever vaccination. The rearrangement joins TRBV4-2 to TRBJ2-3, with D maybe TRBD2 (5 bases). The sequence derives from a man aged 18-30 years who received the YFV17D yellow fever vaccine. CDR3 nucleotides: TGTGCCAGCAGCCGGGAAACGGGGGATACGCAGTATTTT. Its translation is CASSRETGDTQYF.